The present TCR beta chain was sequenced within a study of regulatory T cells in long-lasting Graves disease. The study, taken as a whole, reports: Among persistent patients, a larger number of public clonotypes were shared (approximately 2,900) than among newly diagnosed patients (about 950). Favored usage of TRBV28, TRBJ1-2 and TRBJ2-5 was recorded in persistent disease.

As for this clonotype: What it binds is unknown. This may come from a read error, since a much larger clone is one base off.

Described time point: persistent/refractory GD, antithyroid drugs over 5 years with positive TRAb. Isolated PBMC RNA provided the starting material for the TCR library. Per germline, CDR1 SNHLY and CDR2 FYNNEI. The CDR3 totals 13 residues. TCR beta libraries were built with iRepertoire HTBI primers and Arm-PCR of CDR3 regions. Under the authors' procedure: Taken together, the samples had roughly 63 TRBV and approximately 13 TRBJ segments identified. TCRdb independently ran MiXCR on the multiplex PCR reads; one entry per CDR3 protein. The V and J calls were not made by the authors but by TCRdb's processing. The sample lists more than 350,000 distinct CDR3 sequences; around 23% were seen once.

The receptor was derived from a female donor with Graves disease. This chain uses TRBV2 with TRBJ2-5; perhaps TRBD1 as D (6 bases). Sequencing used peripheral blood mononuclear cells (PBMCs), obtained when the disease was refractory, from a patient treated with antithyroid drugs. For the CDR3, the DNA is TGTGCCAGCAGTGACATACTCAGGGACACCCAGTGCTTC. Its protein product is CASSDILRDTQCF.